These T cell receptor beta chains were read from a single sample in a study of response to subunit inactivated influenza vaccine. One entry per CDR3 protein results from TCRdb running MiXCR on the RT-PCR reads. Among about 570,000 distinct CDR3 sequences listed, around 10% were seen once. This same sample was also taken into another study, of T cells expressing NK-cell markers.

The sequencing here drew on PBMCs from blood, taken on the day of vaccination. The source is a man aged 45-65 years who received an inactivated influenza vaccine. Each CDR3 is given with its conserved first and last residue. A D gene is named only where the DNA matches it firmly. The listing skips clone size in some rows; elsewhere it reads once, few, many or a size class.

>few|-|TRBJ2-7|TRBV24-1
TGTGCCACCAGTGATCTGGACATGAACGAGCAGTACTTC
CATSDLDMNEQYF
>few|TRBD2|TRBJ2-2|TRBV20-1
TGCAGTGCTAAGCAAGCGGGAGTGGCCGGGGAGCTGTTTTTT
CSAKQAGVAGELFF
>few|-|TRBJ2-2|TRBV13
TGTGCCAGCAGCGGGAAGGGGGAGCTGTTTTTT
CASSGKGELFF
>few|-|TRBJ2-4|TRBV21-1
TGTGCCAGCAGCAAGCGGGCAGCGTGCAACATTCAGTACTTC
CASSKRAACNIQYF
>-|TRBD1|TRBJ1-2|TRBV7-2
TGTGCCAGCAGCTTAGTAGGACAGGGCTTGGCGGGCTACACCTTC
CASSLVGQGLAGYTF
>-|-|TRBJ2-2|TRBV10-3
TGTGCCATCAGTGTTGGGCTCAACACCGGGGAGCTGTTTTTT
CAISVGLNTGELFF
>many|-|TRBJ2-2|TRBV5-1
-
CASSSSVSTGELFF
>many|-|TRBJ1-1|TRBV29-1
TGCAGCGTTGAAGGTGGGACAAGGACTGAAGCTTTCTTT
CSVEGGTRTEAFF
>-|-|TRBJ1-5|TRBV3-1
TGTGCCAGCAGCCAAAATCGGAGGCAGCCCCAGCATTTT
CASSQNRRQPQHF
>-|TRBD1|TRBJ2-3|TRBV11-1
TGTGCCAGCAGCTTAGCCCAAGGGACAGAAAGACCAGATACGCAGTATTTT
CASSLAQGTERPDTQYF
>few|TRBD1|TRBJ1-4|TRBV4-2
TGTGCCAGCAGCGAGGACAGGGGTGAAAAACTGTTTTTT
CASSEDRGEKLFF
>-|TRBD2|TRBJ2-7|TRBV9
TGTGCCAGCAGCGTCACCGGGACTAGCGGATTCGAGCAGTACTTC
CASSVTGTSGFEQYF
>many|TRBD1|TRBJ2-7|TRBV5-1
TGCGCCAGCAGCTTGGGACAGGGAAGCGAGCAGTACTTC
CASSLGQGSEQYF
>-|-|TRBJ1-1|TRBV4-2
TGTGCCAGCAGCCCGGGGCCGTCTGGAGCTTTCTTT
CASSPGPSGAFF
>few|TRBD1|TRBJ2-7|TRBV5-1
TGCGCCAGCAGCTATGGGACAGGGGTGGTTTCCTACGAGCAGTACTTC
CASSYGTGVVSYEQYF
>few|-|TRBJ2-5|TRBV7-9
TGTGCCAGCAGCCAAACCGAGGGGACCCAGTACTTC
CASSQTEGTQYF
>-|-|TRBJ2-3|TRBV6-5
TGTGCCAGCAGTTACTCGGTAACCCGTAGGGATGGAGCAGATACGCAGTATTTT
CASSYSVTRRDGADTQYF
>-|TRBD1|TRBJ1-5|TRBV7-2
TGTGCCAGCAGCTGGGGGGGACAGAGCAATCAGCCCCAGCATTTT
CASSWGGQSNQPQHF
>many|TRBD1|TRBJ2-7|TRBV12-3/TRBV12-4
TGTGCCAGCAGACGGGACAGGGTTTCGGGGGAGCAGTACTTC
CASRRDRVSGEQYF
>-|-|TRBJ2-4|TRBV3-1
TGTGCCAGCAGCCCGACCCTCCAGGGACCTCAGTACTTC
CASSPTLQGPQYF
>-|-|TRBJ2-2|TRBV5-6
TGTGCCAGCAGCTTGATGGCCGGGGCCGGGGAGCTGTTTTTT
CASSLMAGAGELFF
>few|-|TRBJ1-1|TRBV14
TGTGCCAGCAGCCACTCGACCCCAGGGGAAGCTTTCTTT
CASSHSTPGEAFF
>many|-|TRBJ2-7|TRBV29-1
TGCAGCGTTGGCGGCATTCTAGGCGTGGAGCAGTACTTC
CSVGGILGVEQYF
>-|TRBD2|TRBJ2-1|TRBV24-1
TGTGCCACCAGTGATTTTAGAGCTAGCGGGCACTACAATGAGCAGTTCTTC
CATSDFRASGHYNEQFF
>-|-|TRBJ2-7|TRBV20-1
TGCAGTGCTAGAGATAGACGGATCTACGAGCAGTACTTC
CSARDRRIYEQYF
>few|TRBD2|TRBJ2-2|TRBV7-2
TGTGCCAGCAGCTCCGCTCGGACTAGCGGGTATGCCGGGGAGCTGTTTTTT
CASSSARTSGYAGELFF
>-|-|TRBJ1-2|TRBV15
TGTGCCACCAGCAGAGAATACGCAGGGAACTATGGCTACACCTTC
CATSREYAGNYGYTF
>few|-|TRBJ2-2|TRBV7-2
TGTGCCAGCAGCTTAGTTTCTTATGGTCCCACCGGGGAGCTGTTTTTT
CASSLVSYGPTGELFF
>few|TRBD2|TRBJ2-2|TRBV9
TGTGCCAGCAGCGTAGGAGGGACTACTTTCACCTGGGAGCTGTTTTTT
CASSVGGTTFTWELFF
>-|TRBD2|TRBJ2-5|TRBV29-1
TGCAGCGTTGATCGCGGGAGGGCCGGTGAGACCCAGTACTTC
CSVDRGRAGETQYF